Listed here are 9 T cell receptor beta chains from one sample, sequenced in a study of CD8+ T cells in alopecia areata. Extracted RNA was reverse transcribed, and the resulting cDNA served as sequencing template. Generated by immunoSEQ multiplex PCR, the TCRdb table keeps only in-frame clones and is missing some. Recorded here are about 1,900 clones, none singletons. The specimen was lesional skin. All receptors derive from a C3H/HeJ mouse with alopecia areata. MHC haplotype here: H2-k.

In the case of this clone: Genes and germline are mouse. The CDR3 is cut off 4 residues early in the read; its end comes from the germline J gene. The V gene is TRBV13-3, the J gene TRBJ2-1, with a tentative D call TRBD1 (6 bases). The ends were cut back, 5 bases at V and 0 bases at J, with 9 bases in the middle. Looked up from germline, CDR1 is NNHDY and CDR2 is SYVADS. This CDR3 has 14 residues. The sequenced CDR3 bases are TGTGCCAGCAGGCCCAGGGGTAACTATGCT. Its protein is CASRPRGNYA. The entire CDR3 reads CASRPRGNYAEQFF.

This clone was seen a handful of times. At residue 11, the TCRdb amino acid sequence and the translated nucleotide sequence differ, so the protein here is the DNA translation. Mouse names are used for the genes. The read terminates 3 residues before the CDR3 end, so the remaining end is supplied by the germline J gene. V and J are TRBV4 and TRBJ1-6; 8 nucleotides agree with TRBD1. Being an ORF, TRBJ1-6 has a function that is uncertain. Trimming took 4 bases from V and 7 from J; bases not matched to a gene: 3. The CDR3 has 14 amino acids. The germline V gene encodes CDR1 LGHDT and CDR2 YNNKQL (reference sequence). The CDR3 bases that were read are TGTGCCAGCAGCTTGGACAGGGCGAATTCGCCC. It yields the protein CASSLDRANSP. The entire CDR3 sequence reads CASSLDRANSPLYF.

At least ten counts were recorded for this clone. Gene names are the mouse ones. The CDR3 sequence: CASSLGDWGGNTGQLYF. CDR3 DNA (partial): TGTGCAAGCAGCTTGGGTGACTGGGGGGGAAACACCGGG. This rearrangement joins TRBV16 to TRBJ2-2; 11 bases map to TRBD2. From the germline J gene comes the end of the CDR3, since the read stops 4 residues before it. Trimming cost V 3 bases and J 1 base; bases outside gene matches: 4. Germline V lookup: CDR1 SGHSA, CDR2 FRNQAP. This CDR3 is built from 17 residues.

There are a few counts of this clone. A read error is the likely source, as a far larger clone sits one nucleotide away. Gene names are the mouse ones. The read stops 4 residues short of the end of the CDR3; the missing end is completed from the germline J gene. The rearrangement uses TRBV19 and TRBJ2-5; D uncertain. Per germline, CDR1 FNHDT and CDR2 SITEND (reference sequence). CDR3 length: 14 residues. Trimming cost V 4 bases and J 2 bases, with 11 bases left between them. The part of the CDR3 DNA that was read is TGTGCCAGCAGTCCTACTAGTGGCCAAGAC. It encodes CASSPTSGQD. The full CDR3 sequence reads CASSPTSGQDTQYF.

This clone was recorded at least ten times. Here the gene names and germline are mouse. Read coverage stops 4 residues before the CDR3 terminus; the germline J gene supplies the remainder. The chain is built from TRBV13-1 and TRBJ2-4, with 9 bases that match TRBD2. Germline V gene sequence: CDR1 NSHNY, CDR2 SYGAGN. J was trimmed by 2 bases and V by 0 bases; bases with no gene match: 4. The CDR3 totals 16 residues. The CDR3 is CASSDDLGGAQNTLYF. CDR3 DNA, as far as it was read: TGTGCCAGCAGTGATGACCTGGGGGGGGCTCAAAAC.

This clone occurred many times. Mouse names are used for the genes. The missing CDR3 end, 4 residues past where the read stops, is filled in from the germline J gene. The gene calls are TRBV13-2 and TRBJ2-5, with TRBD1 as a possible D gene (6 bases). This CDR3 comprises 13 residues. Trimming pared 4 bases from V and 3 bases from J, leaving 9 bases between. CDR1 and CDR2 from the germline V gene are NNHNN and SYGAGS (reference sequence). The sequenced part of the CDR3 DNA is TGTGCCAGCGGTCGGACAGCACAAGAC. Encoded protein: CASGRTAQD. The CDR3 in full is CASGRTAQDTQYF.

This clone was seen many times. Each gene name is a mouse one. The sequenced CDR3 bases are TGCACCTGCAGTGCAGGGACAGCATAT. Amino acid sequence: CTCSAGTAY. The full CDR3 protein reads CTCSAGTAYEQYF. V usage is TRBV1 and J usage is TRBJ2-7; possible D gene TRBD1, 6 bases. The read finishes 4 residues shy of the CDR3 end, and the germline J gene is used to complete it. Germline V gene lookup returns CDR1 NSQYPW and CDR2 LRSPGD (reference sequence). CDR3 size: 13 residues.

This clone was counted ten times or more. The gene names given are mouse names. The read ends 4 residues shy of where the CDR3 ends; the end is completed using the germline J gene. The J gene is TRBJ2-7, the V gene TRBV5, with 13 positions matching TRBD2. Germline CDR1 LGHNA, CDR2 YNLKQL (reference sequence). The CDR3 spans 16 residues. CDR3 DNA, as far as it was read: TGTGCCAGCAGCCAAGATGGGGACTGGGGGGGTTAT. This gives the protein CASSQDGDWGGY. The complete CDR3 sequence is CASSQDGDWGGYEQYF.

This clone was seen many times. A read error may produce the germline difference seen at one junction end. Gene and germline names: mouse. Read sequence stops 4 residues before the CDR3 end, and the germline J gene provides the missing end. The sample holds other DNA sequences that translate to the same CDR3. The chain is built from TRBV29 and TRBJ1-2; 9 bases line up with TRBD1. This CDR3 spans 13 amino acids. The germline CDR1 and CDR2 sequences are MSHET and SYDVDS. The CDR3 here is CASSGTGNSDYTF. CDR3 DNA (partial): TGTGCCAGCAGTGGGACAGGGAACTCC.